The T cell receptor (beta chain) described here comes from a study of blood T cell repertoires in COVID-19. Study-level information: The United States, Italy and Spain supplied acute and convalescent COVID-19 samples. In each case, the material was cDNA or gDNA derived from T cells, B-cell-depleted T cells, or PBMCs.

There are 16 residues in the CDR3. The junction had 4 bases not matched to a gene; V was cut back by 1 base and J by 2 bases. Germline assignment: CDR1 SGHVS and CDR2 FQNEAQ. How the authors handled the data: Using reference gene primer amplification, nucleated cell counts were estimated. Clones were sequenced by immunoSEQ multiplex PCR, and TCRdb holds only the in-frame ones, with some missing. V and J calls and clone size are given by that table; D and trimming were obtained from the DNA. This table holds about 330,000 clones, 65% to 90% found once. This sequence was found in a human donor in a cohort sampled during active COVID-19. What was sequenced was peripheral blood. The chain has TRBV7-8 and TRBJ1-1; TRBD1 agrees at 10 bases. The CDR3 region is CASSLETGGYNTEAFF. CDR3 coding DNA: TGTGCCAGCAGCTTAGAGACAGGGGGCTACAACACTGAAGCTTTCTTT.